This T cell receptor beta chain was captured by sequencing in a study of cytomegalovirus exposure and HLA in healthy donors. Overall study findings and caveats: One variant, a missense change in DCLRE1C, was linked in a later analysis to TCR beta V- and J-gene trimming. Later on, analysis showed that most CMV-associated TCR beta chains appeared to be HLA-restricted. According to an earlier analysis, most TCR beta V segments yielded productive rearrangements about 87% or about 30% of the time. As was reported, the HLA-A and HLA-B alleles of most subjects were accurately predicted from TCR beta sequences.

PCR primers comprised 60 Vbeta and 13 Jbeta primers. Some clones are missing from TCRdb's copy, which holds only in-frame ones; the method was immunoSEQ multiplex PCR. The sample table sets out fewer than 95,000 clones. Deletions cut 2 bases from V and 6 bases from J, with 23 bases between. The CDR3 spans 18 residues. CDR1 and CDR2 from the germline V gene are MGHRA and YSYEKL. With regard to this clone: Its antigen remains unidentified. This sample also contains other DNA sequences that code for the same CDR3.

The sequenced material came from PBMCs. This chain connects TRBV4-1 to TRBJ2-1; tentative D call: TRBD2 (7 bases). This TCR was sampled from a woman aged 40 to 49 in good health and CMV-seropositive. The CDR3 region is CASSQSSGRGMRSNEQFF. Written as DNA, the CDR3 is TGCGCCAGCAGCCAATCTAGCGGTAGGGGGATGAGGAGCAATGAGCAGTTCTTC.